Presented here are 25 T cell receptor beta chains from one specimen sequenced in a study of blood T cell repertoires in COVID-19. Profiling relied on immunoSEQ multiplex PCR, and the TCRdb table lists in-frame clones only, not all of them. The sample gives approximately 220,000 clones, 65% to 90% of which show up once; approximately 4.8% is in the top ten. Source material: peripheral blood. All receptors derive from a man aged 50-59 years with acute or convalescent COVID-19.

The chain couples TRBV2 to TRBJ2-5, with TRBD2 identical over 8 bases. Trimming at V came to 4 bases and at J to 5 bases, leaving 9 bases not matched to a gene. The CDR3 loop spans 15 amino acids. Looked up from germline, CDR1 is SNHLY and CDR2 is FYNNEI. The CDR3 coding sequence is TGTGCCAGCAGTGGTTTCGGGGGGGCCCTGGAGACCCAGTACTTC. Amino acids: CASSGFGGALETQYF.

V is TRBV4-1 and J is TRBJ1-5; TRBD1 aligns across 9 bases. CDR3 length: 17 residues. With V trimmed by 0 bases and J by 6 bases, 9 bases remained unmatched. Germline values: CDR1 MGHRA, CDR2 YSYEKL. DNA of the CDR3: TGCGCCAGCAGCCAAGAAGGCGGGACAGGGTGGTTTCAGCCCCAGCATTTT. This sequence encodes CASSQEGGTGWFQPQHF.

The V gene is TRBV11-2, the J gene TRBJ1-2; 7 bases are a match to TRBD1. Per the germline V gene, CDR1 is SGHAT and CDR2 is FQNNGV. V was clipped by 2 bases and J by 0 bases; unmatched bases: 0. The CDR3 is 14 residues long. The CDR3 bases are TGTGCCAGCAGCTTACAGGGGGCTAACTATGGCTACACCTTC. Protein: CASSLQGANYGYTF.

This chain connects TRBV3-1 (or the pseudogene TRBV3-2) to TRBJ1-1; D remains ambiguous. The V gene's germline CDR1 is LGHDT and CDR2 YNNKEL (reference sequence). The germline V and J ends were trimmed by 5 bases and 5 bases, with 12 bases remaining between them. CDR3 size: 13 residues. The CDR3 DNA sequence: TGTGCCAGCAGCAGCATTACGGGGACTGAAGCTTTCTTT. Residues: CASSSITGTEAFF.

The rearrangement links TRBV10-3 to TRBJ1-2; D unclear. The length of the CDR3 is 13 residues. Germline CDR1 reads ENHRY; CDR2 reads SYGVKD. Trimming cost V 5 bases and J 5 bases, with 12 bases left between them. The CDR3 DNA reads as TGTGCCATCAGTCCCGACGGAGCATATGGCTACACCTTC. This gives the protein CAISPDGAYGYTF.

This CDR3 is CANGWRGGETQYF. The CDR3 DNA is TGTGCCAATGGGTGGCGGGGAGGGGAGACCCAGTACTTC. The chain recombines TRBV2 with TRBJ2-5, with 7 positions matching TRBD2. The CDR3 contains 13 residues. The trim removed 10 bases at V and 5 bases at J, leaving 10 bases unmatched. CDR1 SNHLY and CDR2 FYNNEI come from the germline V gene. Full variable domain (outside the CDR3, taken from reference TRBV2 and TRBJ2-5): EPEVTQTPSHQVTQMGQEVILRCVPISNHLYFYWYRQILGQKVEFLVSFYNNEISEKSEIFDDQFSVERPDGSNFTLKIRSTKLEDSAMYFCANGWRGGETQYFGPGTRLLVL.

This clone showed up just a few times. The chain links TRBV6-1 to TRBJ1-5; D perhaps matches TRBD1 (6 bases). Trimming removed 0 bases from V and 7 bases from J, with 13 bases in between. This CDR3 is built from 15 residues. CDR1 is MNHNS, CDR2 SASEGT, per germline. The CDR3 DNA sequence: TGTGCCAGCAGTGAAGCTTTACAGGGATGGCAGCCCCAGCATTTT. Its protein is CASSEALQGWQPQHF.

The gene calls are TRBV5-1 and TRBJ1-1; no reliable D call. V gave up 5 bases and J gave up 1 base, with 9 bases separating them. Germline V gene data show CDR1 as SGHRS and CDR2 as YFSETQ. The CDR3 extends over 13 amino acids. CDR3 nucleotide sequence: TGCGCCAGCAGGGAAGGAGAGAACACTGAAGCTTTCTTT. Protein: CASREGENTEAFF.

The chain is built from TRBV12-5 and TRBJ1-5, with a weak D call TRBD1 (5 bases). The CDR3 is 15 residues long. Germline V CDR1 and CDR2: LGHNT, FRNRAP. V lost 1 base and J lost 4, with 11 bases in between. The CDR3 region has the DNA TGTGCTAGTGGTTTGGGTCTGACAGATAATCAGCCCCAGCATTTT. Encoded protein: CASGLGLTDNQPQHF.

This chain uses TRBV6-5 with TRBJ1-5, with TRBD1 matching over 7 bases. The CDR3 runs 14 residues. The ends lost 6 bases at V and 4 bases at J; junction bases unmatched: 6. The germline CDR1 and CDR2 sequences are MNHEY and SVGAGI. The CDR3 DNA sequence: TGTGCCAGCAGACCCGACAGGGATAATCAGCCCCAGCATTTT. This codes for CASRPDRDNQPQHF.

J is TRBJ1-5 and V is TRBV6-5; D remains ambiguous. This CDR3 is built from 14 residues. V was pared by 6 bases and J by 10 bases, with 19 bases between. Looked up from germline, CDR1 is MNHEY and CDR2 is SVGAGI. CDR3 coding DNA: TGTGCCAGCAGAGTTAACAGCCTTCATCGACCCCAGCATTTT. Translation: CASRVNSLHRPQHF.

V usage is TRBV11-2 and J usage is TRBJ1-2, with D perhaps matching TRBD1 (5 bases). This CDR3 is 13 amino acids long. Per the germline V gene, CDR1 is SGHAT and CDR2 is FQNNGV. Trimming left V 5 bases short and J 7 bases short, with 14 bases between. The CDR3 coding sequence is TGTGCCAGCAGCCCCAGACAGACCGTTGGCTACACCTTC. It is translated as CASSPRQTVGYTF.

This clone showed up just once. This chain connects TRBV24-1 to TRBJ1-1; no definite D call. V gave up 4 bases and J gave up 1 base, with 6 bases separating them. CDR1 is KGHDR, CDR2 SFDVKD, per germline. The CDR3 is 13 amino acids. CDR3 coding DNA: TGTGCCACCAGTGACAGGTGGAACACTGAAGCTTTCTTT. This sequence encodes CATSDRWNTEAFF.

This chain connects TRBV6-5 to TRBJ1-4, with a weak D call TRBD1 (6 bases). The CDR3 runs to 13 residues. CDR1 and CDR2 from the germline V gene are MNHEY and SVGAGI. V was cut by 6 bases and J by 3 bases, with 8 bases left in between. The CDR3 coding sequence is TGTGCCAGCAGCGGGACACCTAATGAAAAACTGTTTTTT. As protein: CASSGTPNEKLFF.

This CDR3 reads CASSLAGTAYYEQYF. The CDR3 DNA sequence: TGTGCCAGCAGCTTAGCCGGGACAGCTTACTACGAGCAGTACTTC. The J gene is TRBJ2-7, the V gene TRBV7-3; 7 nucleotides match TRBD1. Per germline, CDR1 SGHTA and CDR2 FQGTGA. This CDR3 region has 15 residues. V trimming: 2 bases; J trimming: 3 bases; junction bases outside the gene matches: 7.

On this clone: Other DNA sequences from this sample encode an identical CDR3 as well. The rearrangement uses TRBV2 and TRBJ1-3; 7 nucleotides line up with TRBD1. The CDR3 is 12 amino acids. Trimming removed 6 bases from V and 4 bases from J; junction bases left unmatched: 0. Germline loops: CDR1 SNHLY, CDR2 FYNNEI. DNA of the CDR3: TGTGCCAGCAGGGACAGGGGAAACACCATATATTTT. Translation gives CASRDRGNTIYF.

The chain recombines TRBV7-2 with TRBJ2-7, with 7 bases aligning to TRBD1. The CDR3 has 14 amino acids. The germline V gene has CDR1 SGHTA and CDR2 FQGNSA. V gave up 8 bases and J gave up 0 bases; unmatched junction bases: 7. This CDR3 is CASVAGGSSYEQYF. In DNA form, the CDR3 reads TGTGCCAGCGTTGCAGGGGGTTCCTCCTACGAGCAGTACTTC.

The chain uses TRBV4-2 and TRBJ1-1; no reliable D call. This CDR3 comprises 15 residues. The germline V gene has CDR1 LGHNA and CDR2 YNFKEQ. V was trimmed by 0 bases and J by 5 bases, leaving 13 bases between them. CDR3 nucleotide sequence: TGTGCCAGCAGCCAAGAAGCGGTCGGGAGGACTGAAGCTTTCTTT. Translating it yields CASSQEAVGRTEAFF.

The chain uses TRBV11-2 and TRBJ1-1; TRBD1 might be the D (5 bases). Trimming took 1 base from V and 8 from J, leaving 11 bases between them. Germline CDR1 SGHAT, CDR2 FQNNGV. CDR3 length: 13 residues. CDR3 sequence reads: CASSLGQAGEAFF. The CDR3 nucleotides read TGTGCCAGCAGCTTAGGGCAGGCAGGGGAAGCTTTCTTT. The variable domain in full, with the rest retrieved from reference TRBV11-2 and TRBJ1-1, is EAGVAQSPRYKIIEKRQSVAFWCNPISGHATLYWYQQILGQGPKLLIQFQNNGVVDDSQLPKDRFSAERLKGVDSTLKIQPAKLEDSAVYLCASSLGQAGEAFFGQGTRLTVV.

This clone was seen a single time. V usage is TRBV5-1 and J usage is TRBJ1-4; the match to TRBD1 covers 8 bases. CDR1 and CDR2 (germline): SGHRS, YFSETQ. V trimming: 4 bases; J trimming: 7 bases; junction bases outside the gene matches: 6. This CDR3 has 14 residues. The CDR3 protein is CASSPGQGSEKLFF. The CDR3 DNA reads as TGCGCCAGCAGCCCCGGACAGGGTAGTGAAAAACTGTTTTTT.

In this sample, this clone turned up once. The rearrangement links TRBV10-3 to TRBJ2-4; weak D call: TRBD1 (5 bases). The CDR3 spans 15 residues. Germline V gene lookup returns CDR1 ENHRY and CDR2 SYGVKD. V lost 0 bases to trimming and J lost 4 bases, with 10 bases between them. The CDR3 protein is CAISESAQAKNIQYF. In DNA form, the CDR3 reads TGTGCCATCAGTGAGTCCGCACAGGCGAAAAACATTCAGTACTTC.

The rearrangement joins TRBV5-1 to TRBJ2-1; maybe TRBD1 (5 bases). Germline CDR1 and CDR2: SGHRS and YFSETQ. The V end lost 4 bases, the J end lost 4 bases, and 12 bases lay between the germline ends. The CDR3 runs to 14 residues. The CDR3 nucleotides read TGCGCCAGCAGCCTAGAAACAGGTTACAATGAGCAGTTCTTC. Amino acids: CASSLETGYNEQFF.

This chain connects TRBV7-9 to TRBJ2-5; TRBD2 agrees at 7 bases. In germline, CDR1 is SEHNR, CDR2 FQNEAQ (reference sequence). The CDR3 loop spans 15 amino acids. Unmatched junction bases numbered 12, after V lost 6 bases and J lost 5 bases. In nucleotides, the CDR3 is TGTGCCAGCAGTCCTCGGGGAGGGACGGGGGAGACCCAGTACTTC. Protein: CASSPRGGTGETQYF.

This CDR3 reads CASSGRQGAYEQYF. The CDR3, as DNA: TGTGCCAGCAGTGGACGACAGGGGGCCTACGAGCAGTACTTC. The chain links TRBV9 to TRBJ2-7; 9 bases are shared with TRBD1. The germline V gene encodes CDR1 SGDLS and CDR2 YYNGEE. The CDR3 is 14 residues long. With V trimmed by 5 bases and J by 2 bases, 5 bases remained unmatched.

This sequence joins TRBV19 and TRBJ2-7; D perhaps matches TRBD1 (6 bases). In germline, CDR1 is LNHDA, CDR2 SQIVND (reference sequence). Trimming removed 6 bases from V and 6 bases from J, with 21 bases in between. The CDR3 consists of 15 residues. CDR3 in amino acids: CASSYSTGLSSEQYF. The CDR3 nucleotides are TGTGCCAGTAGCTACTCGACAGGCCTGTCTAGCGAGCAGTACTTC. The variable domain in full, completed from reference TRBV19 and TRBJ2-7, reads DGGITQSPKYLFRKEGQNVTLSCEQNLNHDAMYWYRQDPGQGLRLIYYSQIVNDFQKGDIAEGYSVSREKKESFPLTVTSAQKNPTAFYLCASSYSTGLSSEQYFGPGTRLTVT.